One sample yielded the 15 T cell receptor beta chains listed below, sequenced in a study of regulatory T cells in long-lasting Graves disease. Sample time point: persistent/refractory GD, antithyroid drugs over 5 years with positive TRAb. From PBMCs, RNA was extracted and then used to make the TCR library. Sequencing libraries for TCR beta were prepared with iRepertoire HTBI primers and Arm-PCR of CDR3 regions. TCRdb called the multiplex PCR reads again in MiXCR, with one record for every CDR3 protein. The table has around 400,000 distinct CDR3 sequences, about a quarter seen once. Sample: peripheral blood mononuclear cells (PBMCs), taken when the disease was refractory, from a patient treated with antithyroid drugs. The receptors were sampled from a female donor with Graves disease.

V gene TRBV6-1 combines with J gene TRBJ2-7, with no clear D. The CDR3 is 13 residues long. Germline-derived CDR1 and CDR2 are MNHNS and SASEGT. V lost 2 bases and J 4 bases, leaving 9 bases between the germline ends. The CDR3 DNA sequence: TGTGCCAGCAGTGAACTGAGCTGGTACGAGCAGTACTTC. Protein: CASSELSWYEQYF.

This clonotype was counted at least ten times. The gene calls are TRBV7-2 and TRBJ1-1, with TRBD1 as a possible D gene (5 bases). Trimming stripped 5 bases from V and 4 bases from J, with 14 bases between. This CDR3 spans 14 amino acids. Germline lookup yields CDR1 SGHTA and CDR2 FQGNSA. The CDR3 sequence: CASSSLDGATEAFF. CDR3 nucleotide sequence: TGTGCCAGCAGCAGCCTCGATGGGGCCACTGAAGCTTTCTTT.

This chain links TRBV18 with TRBJ1-4, with D unresolved. The CDR3 is 14 residues long. The V gene's germline CDR1 is KGHSH and CDR2 LQKENI. Trimming shortened V by 1 base and J by 7 bases, and 10 bases separated the two germline ends. The CDR3 sequence is CASSPRQAPEKLFF. CDR3 coding DNA: TGTGCCAGCTCACCACGTCAGGCGCCTGAAAAACTGTTTTTT.

This clonotype came up many times. The rearrangement uses TRBV12-3 or TRBV12-4 and TRBJ1-4; 8 nucleotides match TRBD1. J gave up 8 bases and V 5 bases, and 7 bases lay outside the gene matches. The CDR3 covers 14 residues. CDR3: CASSPRQGSEKLFF. The CDR3 region has the DNA TGTGCCAGCAGTCCCCGACAGGGGTCGGAAAAACTGTTTTTT.

This clonotype was seen repeatedly, ten times or more. The V gene is TRBV5-1, the J gene TRBJ2-7, with 8 bases lining up with TRBD1. CDR1 SGHRS and CDR2 YFSETQ come from the germline V gene. V lost 4 bases and J lost 5; bases outside the gene matches: 8. This CDR3 has 14 residues. The CDR3 DNA is TGCGCCAGCAGCGACGGCGGGACAGGTAACGAGCAGTACTTC. It codes for CASSDGGTGNEQYF. Full variable domain (remainder filled in from reference TRBV5-1 and TRBJ2-7): KAGVTQTPRYLIKTRGQQVTLSCSPISGHRSVSWYQQTPGQGLQFLFEYFSETQRNKGNFPGRFSGRQFSNSRSEMNVSTLELGDSALYLCASSDGGTGNEQYFGPGTRLTVT.

This clonotype has a count of ten or more. The chain is built from TRBV6-5 and TRBJ1-2; 7 bases map to TRBD1. This CDR3 has 14 residues. Germline lookup yields CDR1 MNHEY and CDR2 SVGAGI. V trimming: 4 bases; J trimming: 0 bases; junction bases outside the gene matches: 2. CDR3 in DNA: TGTGCCAGCAGTTGGGGGACAGCTAACTATGGCTACACCTTC. It translates to CASSWGTANYGYTF.

This clonotype has ten or more counts. The chain uses TRBV6-1 and TRBJ1-6, with unresolved D. Between the trimmed V and J ends, which lost 6 bases and 9 bases, there was a span of 12 bases. The CDR3 extends over 13 amino acids. The germline V gene encodes CDR1 MNHNS and CDR2 SASEGT. CDR3 region: CASSNNLRSPLHF. In DNA form, the CDR3 reads TGTGCCAGCAGCAATAATTTACGTTCACCCCTCCACTTT.

This clonotype was recorded a few times. V gene TRBV20-1 combines with J gene TRBJ1-5, with TRBD1 matching 7 bases. V was pared by 0 bases and J by 3 bases, with 5 bases of the junction left unmatched. Per the germline V gene, CDR1 is DFQATT and CDR2 is SNEGSKA (reference sequence). This CDR3 spans 15 amino acids. The CDR3 region has the DNA TGCAGTGCTAGAGATCGACAGGGCCCCAATCAGCCCCAGCATTTT. Its protein is CSARDRQGPNQPQHF.

This clonotype was observed a handful of times. The chain employs TRBV2 and TRBJ1-3; perhaps TRBD1 as D (5 bases). Per the germline V gene, CDR1 is SNHLY and CDR2 is FYNNEI. The CDR3 is 15 residues long. Trimming took 3 bases from V and 0 from J, leaving 9 bases between them. CDR3 residues: CASSDQGSSGNTIYF. The CDR3, as DNA: TGTGCCAGCAGTGACCAGGGTTCCTCTGGAAACACCATATATTTT.

This clonotype was detected ten times or more. The chain employs TRBV29-1 and TRBJ2-5; no clear D. Trimming removed 7 bases from V and 5 bases from J, with 17 bases in between. Per germline, CDR1 SQVTM and CDR2 ANQGSEA. This CDR3 has 13 amino acids. The CDR3 bases are TGCAGCGCCGGCCCTGTCCTGTCCGAGACCCAGTACTTC. Protein product: CSAGPVLSETQYF.

This clonotype has only a few counts. J is TRBJ1-2 and V is TRBV7-2; D is uncertain. Germline-derived CDR1 and CDR2 are SGHTA and FQGNSA. V was clipped by 1 base and J by 5 bases, with 8 bases between them. The CDR3 spans 13 residues. The CDR3 is CASSLVPAYGYTF. CDR3 nucleotide sequence: TGTGCCAGCAGCTTAGTACCGGCTTATGGCTACACCTTC.

This rearrangement joins TRBV4-2 to TRBJ2-4; D is ambiguous. The V and J ends lost 6 bases and 9 bases respectively, with 12 bases between them. Germline V lookup: CDR1 LGHNA, CDR2 YNFKEQ. The CDR3 extends over 12 amino acids. CDR3 protein: CASRAVRSIQYF. The CDR3 nucleotides are TGTGCCAGCAGGGCGGTGAGAAGCATTCAGTACTTC.

The V gene is TRBV5-1, the J gene TRBJ2-5; 15 bases are shared with TRBD2. There are 17 residues in the CDR3. With 2 bases clipped from V and 5 bases from J, the junction kept 7 bases outside the gene matches. Germline lookup yields CDR1 SGHRS and CDR2 YFSETQ. The CDR3 sequence is CASSLPGTSGRLETQYF. The CDR3 bases are TGCGCCAGCAGCTTACCAGGGACTAGCGGGAGGCTGGAGACCCAGTACTTC. The full variable domain, with the rest looked up from reference TRBV5-1 and TRBJ2-5, is KAGVTQTPRYLIKTRGQQVTLSCSPISGHRSVSWYQQTPGQGLQFLFEYFSETQRNKGNFPGRFSGRQFSNSRSEMNVSTLELGDSALYLCASSLPGTSGRLETQYFGPGTRLLVL.

This clonotype was detected many times. The gene calls are TRBV27 and TRBJ1-5; D remains unclear. Germline V gene sequence: CDR1 MNHEY, CDR2 SMNVEV (reference sequence). The CDR3 totals 13 residues. The ends were cut back, 6 bases at V and 1 base at J, with 7 bases in the middle. The CDR3 bases are TGTGCCAGCAGACGGGTGAGCAATCAGCCCCAGCATTTT. Translated, it gives CASRRVSNQPQHF.

The V call is TRBV7-9, the J call TRBJ1-1, with TRBD1 identical over 7 bases. The CDR3 runs 12 residues. The V gene end was trimmed by 5 bases and the J gene end by 6 bases; junction bases not matched to a gene: 3. Germline values: CDR1 SEHNR, CDR2 FQNEAQ (reference sequence). CDR3 region: CASSEGTAEAFF. As DNA, the CDR3 is TGTGCCAGCAGCGAAGGGACAGCTGAAGCTTTCTTT.